This TCR beta chain emerged from a study of blood T cell repertoires in COVID-19. This clone came up a few times. Sequenced by immunoSEQ multiplex PCR; TCRdb stores in-frame clones only, minus some. This table has about 230,000 clones, roughly 82% appearing once. The CDR3 extends over 12 amino acids. V dropped 3 bases and J dropped 7; count of bases not matched to a gene: 1. Per germline, CDR1 LGHNA and CDR2 YNFKEQ. The chain employs TRBV4-2 and TRBJ1-2; 8 nucleotides match TRBD1. Sequencing input: peripheral blood. The TCR was taken from a woman aged 40 to 50 who had recovered from COVID-19. CDR3: CASSQDRVGYTF. In DNA, the CDR3 is TGTGCCAGCAGCCAGGACAGGGTTGGCTACACCTTC.